This T cell receptor beta chain was documented in a study of cytotoxic CD8 clonotypes in ibrutinib-treated CLL (dated by TCRdb to the early 2020s). Turning to the overall study: In this cohort, around 15 patients were treatment-naive and approximately 10 were relapsed/refractory, while fewer than 18 had unmutated IGHV. Partial responses were observed in about 24 patients and complete responses in 2; after a median follow-up of 68 months, remission was maintained in around 14 patients and progression was observed in approximately twelve. The response samples were drawn at a median of roughly twelve months into treatment, with a range of roughly 6 to 40 months. On average, each sample had approximately 280,000 productive templates and more than 85,000 productive rearrangements. Of the 86 people in the trial, approximately 28 had longitudinal samples available. Cryopreserved peripheral blood mononuclear cells were obtained prior to treatment, at the time of response, and at either disease progression or sustained remission. All remission and progressive disease samples were collected while patients were still receiving ibrutinib.

A remark on this clone: The clone's antigen remains unknown. No much larger clonotype is one base removed from it; base qualities were not supplied.

The germline V end is reduced by 6 bases and the J end by 3 bases; junction bases left unmatched: 1. As encoded in the germline V gene (reference sequence), CDR1 is LNHDA while CDR2 is SQIVND. There are 13 amino acids in the CDR3, from cysteine to phenylalanine inclusive. Just the 39-base CDR3 DNA is kept, in frame starting at base 1. The time point label, read with the paper, signifies: 20 to 30 months on ibrutinib. Roughly 2 micrograms of genomic DNA were extracted from cryopreserved PBMCs for TCR beta library preparation. Longitudinal blood samples from CLL patients on ibrutinib monotherapy were analyzed using high-throughput TCR beta sequencing. Patients were enrolled in a phase 2 open-label single-center ibrutinib monotherapy trial. General findings and caveats noted by the study authors: Baseline clonality was found to be higher than that of age-matched healthy donors and was strongly correlated with circulating CD8+ T-cell counts. At ibrutinib response clonality went up, during sustained remission it held steady, and at progression it dropped back toward baseline. Lymph node repertoires were not examined, and the timing of sampling was not matched between patients in sustained remission and those whose disease progressed. Public clonotypes were found to be uncommon and were observed to contract or remain stable during treatment; the increase in clonality was shown to reflect expansion of private clonotypes at ibrutinib response.

The goal of deep resolution MiSeq sequencing was a depth between 1 in 1 million and 1 in 200,000 T cells, and coverage averaged 10x per clonotype. TCR beta libraries were generated with the immunoSEQ hsTCRB Kit. The authors' analysis ran thus. The data were analyzed with ImmunoSEQ Analyzer and ImmunoSEQ Data Assistant, and V, D and J gene assignments followed IMGT definitions. Clonality, with values ranging from 0 to 1, was calculated as one minus the normalized Shannon entropy of productive rearrangement frequencies. Public clonotype analysis was restricted to overrepresented clonotypes comprising at least 0.05% of each patient's repertoire. Approximately 12 repertoires from age-matched healthy donors, obtained from immuneACCESS, served as clonality controls. The table was pulled from immuneACCESS by TCRdb, which kept in-frame rearrangements only. Such tables lose some clones; where checked, under half of the loss comes from unresolved V genes, and the rest has no known cause. V and J calls and clone size are those listed in that table; D and trimming were worked out from the DNA. The sample data list around 52,000 clones, and roughly three fifths of these were observed just once. Clones ranked in the top ten supply over 20% of the sample.

The chain is assembled from TRBV19 and TRBJ2-2; 7 central bases correspond to TRBD2. The sample consisted of PBMCs, taken after 24 months of ibrutinib treatment. The origin of this receptor is a human donor with chronic lymphocytic leukemia. The nucleotide sequence reads TGTGCCAGTAGGCGGGAGTACACCGGGGAGCTGTTTTTT. Translated, this gives CASRREYTGELFF.